This T cell receptor (beta chain) appears in the sequencing data of a study of T cells in Graves' hyperthyroidism and ophthalmopathy. Findings and caveats of the study: Onset of ophthalmopathy came a median 6.5 months after the model predicted it. Ophthalmopathy was told apart from stable hyperthyroidism by a 13 V-J model.

This clonotype has a count of ten or more. Antigen unknown. Germline CDR1 and CDR2: SQVTM and ANQGSEA. V lost 6 bases to trimming and J lost 5 bases, with 17 bases between them. The CDR3 contains 14 residues. Amplified regions were TCR beta CDR3 sequences from RNA transcripts. HTBI primers were employed in a first-round RT-PCR of the TCR CDR3. TCRdb re-called the multiplex PCR reads through MiXCR, storing one row per CDR3 protein. The sample has about 400,000 distinct CDR3 sequences; 11% to 15% are singletons. The diagnoses drew upon clinical symptoms, serum thyroxine and TRAb, thyroid ultrasound and orbital computed tomography. It was 8 to 10 ml of fresh peripheral blood that supplied the PBMCs.

Sequences were obtained from blood. The sequence was obtained from a man aged 50-59 years with Graves' ophthalmopathy. The chain recombines TRBV29-1 with TRBJ2-1; D is undetermined. CDR3 residues: CSVQRARLNNEQFF. The CDR3 DNA is TGCAGCGTCCAACGTGCGCGACTGAACAATGAGCAGTTCTTC.